This T cell receptor (beta chain) was profiled in a study of monozygotic twins with inflammatory bowel disease. TCRdb re-called the 5' RACE reads and catalogs CDR3 proteins one per entry, DNA excluded. The listing contains around 410,000 distinct CDR3 sequences. The germline gives CDR1 SNHLY, CDR2 FYNNEI. CDR3 size: 13 residues. The receptor's source is a human donor with ulcerative colitis or Crohn's disease, or a healthy co-twin of an affected twin (not recorded which). Material for sequencing was blood. The rearrangement links TRBV2 to TRBJ2-7. The CDR3 reads CASSDRISYEQYF.